Following are 14 T cell receptor beta chains from one sample sequenced in a study of blood T cells in healthy people across ages. The second PCR ran roughly 6 to 11 cycles with a sample-barcoded 5' primer and J-beta primers. TCRdb re-analysed the 5' RACE reads in MiXCR, keeping a single row per CDR3 protein. In the table there are more than 700,000 distinct CDR3 sequences, about 47% of which are singletons. The sample consisted of blood. All receptors come from a man older than 75 in good health.

V gene TRBV5-6 combines with J gene TRBJ2-4; 7 nucleotides align to TRBD1. In germline, CDR1 is SGHDT, CDR2 YYEEEE. The CDR3 consists of 15 residues. V gave up 2 bases and J gave up 1 base; unmatched junction bases: 3. This CDR3 reads CASSFLQGAKNIQYF. In DNA, the CDR3 is TGTGCCAGCAGCTTTCTACAGGGGGCCAAAAACATTCAGTACTTC.

This clonotype has a handful of counts. The chain links TRBV20-1 to TRBJ2-3; perhaps D is TRBD1 or TRBD2 (5 bases each). Germline assignment: CDR1 DFQATT and CDR2 SNEGSKA (reference sequence). The CDR3 runs 15 residues. V gave up 3 bases and J gave up 0 bases, with 13 bases separating them. CDR3 bases: TGCAGTGCTAGTCTGGACATAGCGAGCACAGATACGCAGTATTTT. Translated, it gives CSASLDIASTDTQYF.

Details on this clonotype: Being one base from a much bigger clone, this may be a read error. The chain uses TRBV4-2 and TRBJ2-1; D is possibly TRBD2 (6 bases). Per the germline V gene, CDR1 is LGHNA and CDR2 is YNFKEQ. CDR3 size: 16 residues. CDR3 DNA: TGTACCAGCAGCCAAGAACTTTCGGGAGAAATCAATGAGCAGTTCTTC. Amino acid sequence: CTSSQELSGEINEQFF.

This clonotype was observed a handful of times. The CDR3 sequence is CASSPLGGRDNEQFF. In nucleotides, the CDR3 is TGTGCCAGCAGCCCTCTCGGCGGGAGAGACAATGAGCAGTTCTTC. The chain joins TRBV11-1 to TRBJ2-1; 7 bases map to TRBD2. CDR3 size: 15 residues. Germline V gene data show CDR1 as SGHAT and CDR2 as FQDESV (reference sequence). V shed 5 bases, J shed 5 bases, and the junction held 9 bases outside the gene matches.

V is TRBV9 and J is TRBJ2-3, with D uncertain. CDR1 and CDR2 (germline): SGDLS, YYNGEE. Trimming removed 3 bases from V and 8 bases from J, with 10 bases in between. This CDR3 has 12 residues. The CDR3 bases are TGTGCCAGCAGCGGAGACTCAGCTACGCAGTATTTT. This translates into CASSGDSATQYF.

In its sample, this clonotype was seen once. This sequence joins TRBV21-1 and TRBJ2-3; the table calls TRBD2, which could not be checked here. TRBV21-1 is assigned pseudogene status. The CDR3 runs to 16 residues. DNA of the CDR3: TGTGCCAGCAGGGCGGGCAGCGGGGGGATCTCAGATACGCAGTATTTT. This codes for CASRAGSGGISDTQYF.

CDR3 residues: CASSFRAASYNEQFF. The CDR3 region has the DNA TGTGCCAGCAGTTTCCGGGCGGCCTCCTACAATGAGCAGTTCTTC. The rearrangement joins TRBV12-3 or TRBV12-4 to TRBJ2-1; D uncertain. This CDR3 is built from 15 residues. With 3 bases removed from V and 0 bases from J, the gap between germline ends came to 9 bases.

This clonotype was seen only a few times. With a much larger clone just one base away, this may be a read error. This sequence joins TRBV18 and TRBJ2-4; D is uncertain. The length of the CDR3 is 13 residues. The germline CDR1 and CDR2 sequences are KGHSH and LQKENI. The CDR3 coding sequence is TGTGCCAGCTCATACAATAACGAAAACATTCGGTACTTC. Protein: CASSYNNENIRYF.

J is TRBJ2-3 and V is TRBV2; 9 positions match TRBD2. V shed 9 bases and J 4 bases; nucleotides not matched to a gene: 2. Germline V gives CDR1 SNHLY, CDR2 FYNNEI. The CDR3 sequence is 12 residues long. In DNA form, the CDR3 reads TGTGCCAGAGGACTAGCGTCAGATACGCAGTATTTT. Translated, it gives CARGLASDTQYF.

This clonotype showed up just a few times. The chain couples TRBV27 to TRBJ1-2; a possible D gene is TRBD1 (5 bases). Trimming shortened V by 6 bases and J by 5 bases, and 13 bases separated the two germline ends. The CDR3 totals 13 residues. CDR1 MNHEY and CDR2 SMNVEV come from the germline V gene (reference sequence). This chain's CDR3 is CASSKGTLYGYTF. The CDR3 coding sequence is TGTGCCAGCAGCAAGGGGACCCTTTATGGCTACACCTTC.

This clonotype turned up a few times. The chain has TRBV6-2 or TRBV6-3 and TRBJ2-5, with unresolved D. Looked up from germline, CDR1 is MNHEY and CDR2 is SVGEGT. The length of the CDR3 is 12 residues. The V gene lost 7 bases and the J gene lost 3 bases, with 9 bases spanning the gap. This chain's CDR3 is CASTRREETQYF. The CDR3 bases are TGTGCCAGCACGCGGAGAGAAGAGACCCAGTACTTC.

V usage is TRBV7-3 and J usage is TRBJ2-1; 9 nucleotides line up with TRBD2. The CDR3 extends over 15 amino acids. Trimming took 4 bases from V and 9 from J; bases not matched to a gene: 10. The germline V gene encodes CDR1 SGHTA and CDR2 FQGTGA. The CDR3 sequence is CASSSGYGTSTEQFF. CDR3 nucleotide sequence: TGTGCCAGCAGCTCAGGGTATGGGACTAGCACTGAGCAGTTCTTC.

This clonotype was seen many times. The J gene is TRBJ2-7, the V gene TRBV5-1; TRBD1 matches at 11 bases. The CDR3 is made up of 16 amino acids. The trim removed 6 bases at V and 5 bases at J, leaving 13 bases unmatched. Per the germline V gene, CDR1 is SGHRS and CDR2 is YFSETQ. The CDR3 is CASTSTGTGGVNEQYF. For the CDR3, the DNA is TGCGCCAGCACTTCAACCGGGACAGGGGGTGTCAACGAGCAGTACTTC.

Notes on this clonotype: A single base separates this from a much larger clone, so it may be a read error. The rearrangement joins TRBV20-1 to TRBJ2-1; 11 bases align to TRBD2. V trimming: 3 bases; J trimming: 13 bases; junction bases outside the gene matches: 20. There are 17 residues in the CDR3. CDR1 and CDR2 from the germline V gene are DFQATT and SNEGSKA (reference sequence). Here the CDR3 reads CSASPTSGGLLGETQFF. CDR3 coding DNA: TGCAGTGCTAGCCCTACTAGCGGGGGCCTTTTGGGAGAGACCCAGTTCTTC.